This T cell receptor (beta chain) appears in the sequencing data of a study of T cells in Graves' hyperthyroidism and ophthalmopathy. There were TCR beta CDR3 regions amplified from RNA transcripts. When the TCR CDR3 underwent first-round RT-PCR, the HTBI primer set was used. MiXCR, run by TCRdb on the multiplex PCR reads, gives a single entry per CDR3 protein. Seen here are approximately 620,000 distinct CDR3 sequences, 11% to 15% observed once, and the top ten hold less than 6%. General observations from the study: A model built on 13 V-J features separated ophthalmopathy from stable hyperthyroidism. Blood also carried most thyroid clonotypes expanded above 0.001.

This clonotype was counted at least ten times. The target antigen is unknown. Blood was obtained at the first hyperthyroidism diagnosis, which preceded any ophthalmopathy symptoms. Fresh 10 ml peripheral blood yielded PBMCs. The CDR3 is made up of 12 amino acids. Germline loops: CDR1 DFQATT, CDR2 SNEGSKA (reference sequence). The junction had 4 bases not matched to a gene; V was cut back by 6 bases and J by 5 bases. Sequenced sample: blood. The sequence was collected from a woman aged 30 to 39 with Graves' hyperthyroidism that later progressed to Graves' ophthalmopathy. V usage is TRBV20-1 and J usage is TRBJ1-1; TRBD1 matches 9 bases. The CDR3 here is CSARDRVTEAFF. In nucleotides, the CDR3 is TGCAGTGCCCGGGACAGGGTTACTGAAGCTTTCTTT.